The 30 T cell receptor beta chains given below trace back to one sample, sequenced in a study of blood T cell repertoires in COVID-19. Profiling relied on immunoSEQ multiplex PCR, and the TCRdb table lists in-frame clones only, not all of them. Among 250,000 to 400,000 clones listed, 70% to 90% were seen once. The specimen was peripheral blood. The receptors stem from a woman in her twenties or thirties with COVID-19, enrolled during active disease.

This clone occurred many times. This rearrangement joins TRBV10-1 to TRBJ1-1; perhaps TRBD1 as D (6 bases). This CDR3 has 14 amino acids. In germline, CDR1 is WNHNN, CDR2 SYGVQD (reference sequence). Between the trimmed V and J ends, which lost 0 bases and 7 bases, there was a span of 12 bases. The DNA of the CDR3 is TGCGCCAGCAGTGAGTCATTCGAACAGGGTGAAGCTTTCTTT. As protein: CASSESFEQGEAFF.

The J gene is TRBJ1-4, the V gene TRBV12-3 or TRBV12-4; no clear D gene. The CDR3 sequence is 10 residues long. Trimming took 8 bases from V and 7 from J, leaving 5 bases between them. The CDR3 nucleotides read TGTGCCAGCGCAGGTGAAAAACTGTTTTTT. Amino acids: CASAGEKLFF.

V usage is TRBV16 and J usage is TRBJ1-1; tentative D call: TRBD1 (6 bases). This CDR3 spans 13 amino acids. The germline CDR1 and CDR2 sequences are KGHSY and FQNENV. The ends were cut back, 3 bases at V and 8 bases at J, with 13 bases in the middle. The CDR3 sequence is CASSQAGGEEAFF. The CDR3 nucleotides are TGTGCCAGCAGCCAGGCGGGGGGCGAAGAAGCTTTCTTT.

The chain has TRBV27 and TRBJ1-2; no clear D. The CDR3 sequence is 13 residues long. V lost 0 bases and J lost 6, with 8 bases in between. Germline assignment: CDR1 MNHEY and CDR2 SMNVEV (reference sequence). CDR3 in amino acids: CASSLSIGDGYTF. In DNA, the CDR3 is TGTGCCAGCAGTTTATCGATCGGAGATGGCTACACCTTC.

The chain combines TRBV4-1 with TRBJ2-7; TRBD2 matches at 10 bases. V lost 4 bases to trimming and J lost 5 bases; unmatched junction nucleotides: 8. The CDR3 totals 15 residues. Germline CDR1 and CDR2: MGHRA and YSYEKL. The CDR3 nucleotides are TGCGCCAGCAGCCCCTTCGGGCTAGCGGGGGACGAGCAGTACGTC. Its protein is CASSPFGLAGDEQYV.

CDR3 coding DNA: TGCGCCAGCAGCGCCCGGGACAGGGGGAGCACTGAAGCTTTCTTT. Translated: CASSARDRGSTEAFF. The chain employs TRBV5-1 and TRBJ1-1, with TRBD1 identical over 11 bases. CDR1 and CDR2 from the germline V gene are SGHRS and YFSETQ. V lost 4 bases and J lost 4; bases outside the gene matches: 6. The CDR3 covers 15 residues.

The J gene is TRBJ1-2, the V gene TRBV6-5; no clear D gene. Germline CDR1 reads MNHEY; CDR2 reads SVGAGI. V lost 6 bases to trimming and J lost 5 bases, with 16 bases between them. The CDR3 has 14 amino acids. This CDR3 is CASSATSQSYGYTF. DNA for the CDR3: TGTGCCAGCAGCGCAACATCCCAGTCATATGGCTACACCTTC.

Turning to this clone: At one end, the junction sequence differs from germline, possibly due to a read error. V gene TRBV7-9 combines with J gene TRBJ2-5; 8 bases map to TRBD1. Germline CDR1 SEHNR, CDR2 FQNEAQ (reference sequence). The CDR3 contains 16 residues. CDR3 sequence reads: CASTLMPGQGEETQYF. Written as DNA, the CDR3 is TGTGCCAGCACCTTAATGCCCGGACAGGGTGAGGAGACCCAGTACTTC.

DNA of the CDR3: TGTGCCAGCCAGCGGGAGTATAATTCACCCCTCCACTTT. This translates into CASQREYNSPLHF. This chain joins TRBV2 and TRBJ1-6; no clear D gene. The ends were cut back, 8 bases at V and 4 bases at J, with 9 bases in the middle. Germline V lookup: CDR1 SNHLY, CDR2 FYNNEI. The CDR3 extends over 13 amino acids.

CDR3 amino acids: CASSQEMTGNQPQHF. For the CDR3, the DNA is TGTGCCAGCAGCCAAGAAATGACGGGGAATCAGCCCCAGCATTTT. The chain uses TRBV3-1 (or the pseudogene TRBV3-2) and TRBJ1-5; D unresolved. V dropped 0 bases and J dropped 4 bases, with 10 bases sitting between them. This CDR3 has 15 amino acids. Germline values: CDR1 LGHDT, CDR2 YNNKEL (reference sequence).

The CDR3 DNA is TGCGCCAGCAGCTTGGCCCCACGACAGGGTGGAAACACCATATATTTT. This translates into CASSLAPRQGGNTIYF. This chain links TRBV5-1 with TRBJ1-3; 7 bases match TRBD1. The CDR3 has 16 amino acids. The trim removed 0 bases at V and 3 bases at J, leaving 6 bases unmatched. Germline V gives CDR1 SGHRS, CDR2 YFSETQ.

The chain's CDR3 is CASSATRTGIEAFF. The CDR3 nucleotides read TGTGCCAGCAGTGCAACCCGGACAGGGATCGAAGCTTTCTTT. V usage is TRBV2 and J usage is TRBJ1-1; 8 bases fit TRBD1. The V and J ends lost 4 bases and 8 bases, in that order; junction bases with no gene match: 9. Germline loops: CDR1 SNHLY, CDR2 FYNNEI. CDR3 length equals 14 residues.

V and J are TRBV7-9 and TRBJ1-6; D might be TRBD1 (5 bases). The CDR3 sequence is 16 residues long. V was shortened by 5 bases and J by 0 bases, with 11 bases between the two germline ends. Looked up from germline, CDR1 is SEHNR and CDR2 is FQNEAQ (reference sequence). CDR3 protein: CASSRDWSSYNSPLHF. Here the CDR3 DNA reads TGTGCCAGCAGCAGGGACTGGAGCTCCTATAATTCACCCCTCCACTTT. Filled out from reference TRBV7-9 and TRBJ1-6, the complete variable domain reads DTGVSQNPRHKITKRGQNVTFRCDPISEHNRLYWYRQTLGQGPEFLTYFQNEAQLEKSRLLSDRFSAERPKGSFSTLEIQRTEQGDSAMYLCASSRDWSSYNSPLHFGNGTRLTVT.

The CDR3 coding sequence is TGTGCCAGTAGTCTAGGGACAGGAGCCTACGAGCAGTACTTC. Translating gives CASSLGTGAYEQYF. The rearrangement links TRBV19 to TRBJ2-7, with 8 positions matching TRBD1. Germline V lookup: CDR1 LNHDA, CDR2 SQIVND (reference sequence). The CDR3 loop spans 14 amino acids. V trimming: 5 bases; J trimming: 2 bases; junction bases outside the gene matches: 5. Drawing the rest from reference TRBV19 and TRBJ2-7, the complete variable domain is DGGITQSPKYLFRKEGQNVTLSCEQNLNHDAMYWYRQDPGQGLRLIYYSQIVNDFQKGDIAEGYSVSREKKESFPLTVTSAQKNPTAFYLCASSLGTGAYEQYFGPGTRLTVT.

CDR3 bases: TGTGCCTGGGGGTACAGGACACAATTACCTTTCAACTATGGCTACACCTTC. This translates into CAWGYRTQLPFNYGYTF. The rearrangement links TRBV30 to TRBJ1-2; D might be TRBD1 (5 bases). V was pared by 5 bases and J by 2 bases, with 24 bases between. Germline CDR1 and CDR2: GTSNPN and SVGIG (reference sequence). The CDR3 runs 17 residues.

V and J are TRBV19 and TRBJ1-1, with D possibly TRBD1 on 5 matching bases. The germline V and J ends were trimmed by 0 bases and 4 bases, with 9 bases remaining between them. The CDR3 has 14 residues. Germline CDR1 is LNHDA and CDR2 is SQIVND (reference sequence). CDR3 DNA: TGTGCCAGTAGTATAGACCAGGGCGGCACTGAAGCTTTCTTT. Its protein product is CASSIDQGGTEAFF. The variable domain in full, completed from reference TRBV19 and TRBJ1-1, reads DGGITQSPKYLFRKEGQNVTLSCEQNLNHDAMYWYRQDPGQGLRLIYYSQIVNDFQKGDIAEGYSVSREKKESFPLTVTSAQKNPTAFYLCASSIDQGGTEAFFGQGTRLTVV.

The chain joins TRBV7-6 to TRBJ1-2; 8 bases agree with TRBD1. There are 14 residues in the CDR3. Germline V gene lookup returns CDR1 SGHVS and CDR2 FNYEAQ. V was pared by 5 bases and J by 7 bases, with 9 bases of the junction left unmatched. CDR3 sequence (DNA): TGTGCCAGCAGCCCAGGGGGCCCCTCGGGTGGCTACACCTTC. Translation gives CASSPGGPSGGYTF. Based on the CDR3 plus reference TRBV7-6 and TRBJ1-2, the full variable domain is GAGVSQSPRYKVTKRGQDVALRCDPISGHVSLYWYRQALGQGPEFLTYFNYEAQQDKSGLPNDRFSAERPEGSISTLTIQRTEQRDSAMYRCASSPGGPSGGYTFGSGTRLTVV.

The V gene is TRBV7-2, the J gene TRBJ1-2; 7 positions agree with TRBD1. Losses at the gene ends were 4 bases for V and 14 bases for J; bases not matched to a gene: 13. From germline, CDR1 is SGHTA and CDR2 FQGNSA. The CDR3 runs to 13 residues. CDR3 sequence (DNA): TGTGCCAGCAGCTCCAGAAACACAGGGGAAGAGACCTTC. Residues: CASSSRNTGEETF. Complete variable domain (other parts from reference TRBV7-2 and TRBJ1-2): GAGVSQSPSNKVTEKGKDVELRCDPISGHTALYWYRQSLGQGLEFLIYFQGNSAPDKSGLPSDRFSAERTGGSVSTLTIQRTQQEDSAVYLCASSSRNTGEETFGSGTRLTVV.

This clone has a handful of counts. The CDR3 coding sequence is TGTGCAAGTCGCTTAGCGGGGAGAAAAACCACAACTAATGAAAAACTGTTTTTT. Its protein product is CASRLAGRKTTTNEKLFF. J is TRBJ1-4 and V is TRBV12-2. TRBV12-2 is classified as a pseudogene. CDR3 size: 18 residues.

The chain combines TRBV2 with TRBJ1-4; D not resolved. V shed 3 bases and J shed 6 bases, with 11 bases lying between them. Per germline, CDR1 SNHLY and CDR2 FYNNEI. This CDR3 has 14 residues. The CDR3 sequence: CASSEERSYEKLFF. In DNA, the CDR3 is TGTGCCAGCAGTGAGGAGAGATCGTATGAAAAACTGTTTTTT.

CDR3 region: CASSRTGNTEAFF. The CDR3 DNA follows: TGTGCCAGTAGTAGGACAGGGAACACTGAAGCTTTCTTT. This chain uses TRBV19 with TRBJ1-1, with 7 bases that match TRBD1. CDR1 LNHDA and CDR2 SQIVND come from the germline V gene (reference sequence). This CDR3 is 13 amino acids long. Trimming cost V 4 bases and J 1 base; bases outside gene matches: 0.

The V gene is TRBV6-4, the J gene TRBJ2-3; 8 positions agree with TRBD2. The CDR3 consists of 16 residues. Unmatched junction bases numbered 9, after V lost 4 bases and J lost 3 bases. Germline V gives CDR1 MRHNA, CDR2 SNTAGT. The CDR3 spells CASSAVAGSGTDTQYF. In DNA, the CDR3 is TGTGCCAGCAGTGCCGTAGCGGGGTCGGGTACAGATACGCAGTATTTT.

The rearrangement links TRBV6-1 to TRBJ2-7; D possibly corresponds to TRBD1 (7 bases). The CDR3 has 13 amino acids. The V end lost 2 bases, the J end lost 5 bases, and 10 bases lay between the germline ends. Germline V gene sequence: CDR1 MNHNS, CDR2 SASEGT. CDR3 sequence reads: CASSETGEDEQYV. As DNA, the CDR3 is TGTGCCAGCAGTGAAACAGGGGAGGACGAGCAGTACGTC.

The rearrangement links TRBV7-6 to TRBJ1-1, with D possibly matching TRBD1 (5 bases). V was trimmed by 1 base and J by 5 bases, leaving 17 bases between them. The CDR3 length is 16 residues. Germline-derived CDR1 and CDR2 are SGHVS and FNYEAQ. DNA for the CDR3: TGTGCCAGCAGCTTAGGTAGGGCCCGGGGGTGGACTGAAGCTTTCTTT. Protein sequence: CASSLGRARGWTEAFF.

The chain combines TRBV6-2 or TRBV6-3 with TRBJ2-7, with 8 positions matching TRBD1. The trim removed 4 bases at V and 7 bases at J, leaving 12 bases unmatched. Germline CDR1 reads MNHEY; CDR2 reads SVGEGT. This CDR3 has 15 residues. The CDR3 loop reads CASSLTGTGSSEQYF. Written as DNA, the CDR3 is TGTGCCAGCAGTTTAACCGGGACAGGCTCTTCGGAGCAGTACTTC.

CDR3 region: CASSLVYTGELFF. The CDR3 nucleotides are TGTGCCAGCAGCTTAGTATATACCGGGGAGCTGTTTTTT. The chain uses TRBV7-2 and TRBJ2-2, with D uncertain. With 1 base removed from V and 5 bases from J, the gap between germline ends came to 5 bases. This CDR3 has 13 amino acids. The germline CDR1 and CDR2 sequences are SGHTA and FQGNSA.

This sequence joins TRBV7-9 and TRBJ1-4; TRBD1 agrees at 8 bases. V lost 5 bases and J lost 8; bases outside the gene matches: 7. This CDR3 has 14 amino acids. The germline CDR1 and CDR2 sequences are SEHNR and FQNEAQ (reference sequence). DNA of the CDR3: TGTGCCAGCAGCCCCTCAGGGGGCGGCGAAAAACTGTTTTTT. This sequence encodes CASSPSGGGEKLFF. Full variable domain (rest looked up from reference TRBV7-9 and TRBJ1-4): DTGVSQNPRHKITKRGQNVTFRCDPISEHNRLYWYRQTLGQGPEFLTYFQNEAQLEKSRLLSDRFSAERPKGSFSTLEIQRTEQGDSAMYLCASSPSGGGEKLFFGSGTQLSVL.

This clone was counted only a few times. The rearrangement joins TRBV10-3 to TRBJ2-3, with D possibly TRBD2 on 5 matching bases. The germline V gene encodes CDR1 ENHRY and CDR2 SYGVKD. Deletions cut 0 bases from V and 0 bases from J, with 10 bases between. The CDR3 runs to 16 residues. The CDR3 nucleotides read TGTGCCATCAGTGAGTCTCGTTCGGGGAGCACAGATACGCAGTATTTT. This encodes CAISESRSGSTDTQYF.

V gene TRBV29-1 combines with J gene TRBJ1-4; tentatively, D is TRBD1 (5 bases). CDR1 and CDR2 from the germline V gene are SQVTM and ANQGSEA. Trimming removed 0 bases from V and 5 bases from J, with 10 bases in between. The CDR3 totals 14 residues. CDR3 bases: TGCAGCGTTGAAGATCGACGGGGGAATGAAAAACTGTTTTTT. Amino acid sequence: CSVEDRRGNEKLFF.

This rearrangement joins TRBV11-2 to TRBJ2-1; D might be TRBD1 (6 bases). The CDR3 consists of 16 residues. V was cut by 5 bases and J by 4 bases, with 18 bases left in between. The germline CDR1 and CDR2 sequences are SGHAT and FQNNGV. CDR3: CASSPSRGPLYNEQFF. DNA for the CDR3: TGTGCCAGCAGCCCAAGCAGGGGCCCTCTTTACAATGAGCAGTTCTTC. Full variable domain (outside the CDR3, taken from reference TRBV11-2 and TRBJ2-1): EAGVAQSPRYKIIEKRQSVAFWCNPISGHATLYWYQQILGQGPKLLIQFQNNGVVDDSQLPKDRFSAERLKGVDSTLKIQPAKLEDSAVYLCASSPSRGPLYNEQFFGPGTRLTVL.